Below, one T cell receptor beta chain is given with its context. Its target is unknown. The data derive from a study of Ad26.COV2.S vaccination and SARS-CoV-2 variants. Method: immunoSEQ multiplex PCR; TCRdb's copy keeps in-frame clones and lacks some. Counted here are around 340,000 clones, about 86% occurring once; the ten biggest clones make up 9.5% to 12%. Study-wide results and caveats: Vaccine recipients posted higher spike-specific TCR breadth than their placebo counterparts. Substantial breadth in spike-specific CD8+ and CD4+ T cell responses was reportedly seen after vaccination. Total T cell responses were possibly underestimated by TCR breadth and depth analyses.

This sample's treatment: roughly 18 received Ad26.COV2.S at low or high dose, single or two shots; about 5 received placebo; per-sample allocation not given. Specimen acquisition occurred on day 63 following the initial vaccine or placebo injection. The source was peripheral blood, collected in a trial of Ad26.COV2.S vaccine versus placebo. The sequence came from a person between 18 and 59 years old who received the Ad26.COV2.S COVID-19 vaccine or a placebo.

The DNA of the CDR3 is TGTGCCAGCAGTTTACGGTCCAGGTCTGAAGCTTTCTTT. It is translated as CASSLRSRSEAFF. The chain has TRBV28 and TRBJ1-1; unclear D gene. The V and J ends lost 2 bases and 6 bases respectively, with 10 bases between them. Germline V CDR1 and CDR2: MDHEN, SYDVKM. The CDR3 consists of 13 residues. The full variable domain, rest sourced from reference TRBV28 and TRBJ1-1, is DVKVTQSSRYLVKRTGEKVFLECVQDMDHENMFWYRQDPGLGLRLIYFSYDVKMKEKGDIPEGYSVSREKKERFSLILESASTNQTSMYLCASSLRSRSEAFFGQGTRLTVV.